This TCR beta chain came from a study of T cell changes during pregnancy in multiple sclerosis. The CDR3 is made up of 15 amino acids. CDR1 is PRHDT, CDR2 FYEKMQ, per germline (reference sequence). V was shortened by 2 bases and J by 0 bases, with 11 bases between the two germline ends. Only in-frame clones appear in the TCRdb table, and some are missing; sequencing was by immunoSEQ multiplex PCR. This table has about 43,000 clones, 88% appearing once. This chain links TRBV13 with TRBJ2-7, with D possibly being TRBD1 (5 bases). The origin of this receptor is a female donor in good health, enrolled as a control in a pregnancy study. Material: peripheral blood, obtained in the first trimester of pregnancy. The CDR3 sequence: CASSLRGPSSYEQYF. Written as DNA, the CDR3 is TGTGCCAGCAGCTTAAGGGGTCCCAGCTCCTACGAGCAGTACTTC.